What follows are 7 T cell receptor beta chains derived from one specimen sequenced in a study of shared clonotypes between healthy human individuals. Repertoires were generated with immunoSEQ multiplex PCR, while TCRdb's copy carries only in-frame clones and drops some. The sample records about 1.5 million clones, about 98% being singletons. The sample was naive CD4+ T cells sorted from blood. Stated subset: CD45RA+ positively selected. These TCRs come from a man aged 25 to 45 in good health.

The chain couples TRBV15 to TRBJ2-7; the D gene could be TRBD1 or TRBD2 (5 bases each). This CDR3 is built from 17 residues. Germline values: CDR1 LNHNV, CDR2 YYDKDF (reference sequence). Trimming stripped 1 base from V and 0 bases from J, with 16 bases between. The CDR3 DNA is TGTGCCACCAGCAGAGGCGCGTCGGGGCAGCACTCCTACGAGCAGTACTTC. Amino acids: CATSRGASGQHSYEQYF. The full variable domain, rest sourced from reference TRBV15 and TRBJ2-7, is DAMVIQNPRYQVTQFGKPVTLSCSQTLNHNVMYWYQQKSSQAPKLLFHYYDKDFNNEADTPDNFQSRRPNTSFCFLDIRSPGLGDTAMYLCATSRGASGQHSYEQYFGPGTRLTVT.

Only one count was recorded for this clone. This rearrangement joins TRBV6-1 to TRBJ2-1; D may be TRBD2 (6 bases). This CDR3 spans 13 amino acids. Germline CDR1 reads MNHNS; CDR2 reads SASEGT. V lost 8 bases to trimming and J lost 6 bases, with 14 bases between them. This CDR3 is CASHLRGFNEQFF. CDR3 nucleotides: TGTGCCAGCCACCTGCGGGGCTTCAATGAGCAGTTCTTC.

The CDR3 loop is CASSLPGLARNEQFF. For the CDR3, the DNA is TGTGCCAGCAGCTTACCGGGACTAGCGCGAAATGAGCAGTTCTTC. The V and J genes are TRBV7-9 and TRBJ2-1, with TRBD2 identical over 10 bases. Per the germline V gene, CDR1 is SEHNR and CDR2 is FQNEAQ (reference sequence). There are 15 residues in the CDR3. The V and J ends lost 2 bases and 7 bases, in that order; junction bases with no gene match: 5.

The chain couples TRBV5-1 to TRBJ2-2; TRBD2 is a possible D gene (6 bases). CDR1 is SGHRS, CDR2 YFSETQ, per germline. Trimming stripped 2 bases from V and 2 bases from J, with 13 bases between. The CDR3 loop spans 16 amino acids. The CDR3 DNA sequence: TGCGCCAGCAGCTTTCAAGCGGGTTTAAACACCGGGGAGCTGTTTTTT. It translates to CASSFQAGLNTGELFF.

CDR3 in amino acids: CASSVTGIETQYF. The CDR3 DNA reads TGTGCCAGCAGTGTCACAGGGATCGAGACCCAGTACTTC. The rearrangement links TRBV6-5 to TRBJ2-5, with D perhaps TRBD1 (6 bases). Germline CDR1 MNHEY, CDR2 SVGAGI. V shed 5 bases and J shed 5 bases, with 12 bases lying between them. The CDR3 is 13 residues long.

This chain uses TRBV9 with TRBJ1-4; tentative D call: TRBD1 (5 bases). Germline V gives CDR1 SGDLS, CDR2 YYNGEE. V lost 0 bases, J lost 6 bases, and 12 bases lay in between. This CDR3 is 15 amino acids long. In DNA form, the CDR3 reads TGTGCCAGCAGCGTAGAGGGGCGGGAAGATGAAAAACTGTTTTTT. Translating it yields CASSVEGREDEKLFF.

The chain has TRBV19 and TRBJ1-5; 9 positions match TRBD1. The CDR3 runs to 16 residues. Germline CDR1 LNHDA, CDR2 SQIVND (reference sequence). With 5 bases clipped from V and 9 bases from J, the junction kept 14 bases outside the gene matches. This chain's CDR3 is CASSGLGQGMRGPQHF. The DNA of the CDR3 is TGTGCCAGTAGTGGTCTGGGACAGGGAATGCGCGGGCCCCAGCATTTT.